Each of the 15 T cell receptor beta chains below was sequenced from the same sample in a study. Treg sorting used a CD4+CD25+CD127-/low gate. The TRBV12-4/TRBJ1-2 clonotypes were amplified using barcode primers with ligated adaptors. A single record per CDR3 protein comes from TCRdb applying MiXCR to the multiplex PCR reads. The table includes about 1,000 distinct CDR3 sequences, 2.6% detected once. The sequencing input was Tregs sorted from blood. The receptors originated from a female donor with breast cancer.

Sample share makes this clonotype hyperexpanded. The CDR3 here is CAARRGPNYGYTF. CDR3 DNA sequence: TGTGCCGCGCGCAGGGGACCCAACTATGGCTACACCTTC. The genes are TRBV12-3 or TRBV12-4 and TRBJ1-2; the D gene is possibly TRBD1 (6 bases). The CDR3 runs to 13 residues. V was cut by 11 bases and J by 2 bases, with 15 bases left in between.

This clonotype is medium-sized (0.01 to 0.1%) by share. The rearrangement uses TRBV12-3 or TRBV12-4 and TRBJ1-2; weak D call: TRBD1 (6 bases). CDR3 length: 15 amino acids. V lost 4 bases and J lost 7, with 19 bases in between. The CDR3 DNA reads TGTGCCAGCAGTTGGGACACCGGGACCTCGAGTGGCTACACCTTC. Translating gives CASSWDTGTSSGYTF.

The chain carries TRBV12-3 or TRBV12-4 and TRBJ1-2; D is unresolved. Trimming cost V 1 base and J 8 bases, with 5 bases left between them. The CDR3 runs to 11 residues. The CDR3 protein is CASSLVGGYTF. As DNA, the CDR3 is TGTGCCAGCAGTTTAGTCGGCGGCTACACCTTC.

By sample fraction, this clonotype is medium-sized (0.01 to 0.1%). This chain links TRBV12-3 or TRBV12-4 with TRBJ1-2; D is undetermined. The CDR3 runs 15 residues. V lost 6 bases and J lost 3, with 17 bases in between. CDR3: CASSTRGGSDYGYTF. The CDR3 nucleotides are TGTGCCAGCAGCACCCGTGGAGGTTCGGACTATGGCTACACCTTC.

This clonotype is medium-sized. This rearrangement joins TRBV12-3 or TRBV12-4 to TRBJ1-2; the D is unclear. V lost 6 bases, J lost 1 base, and 12 bases lay in between. The CDR3 sequence is 14 residues long. CDR3 nucleotide sequence: TGTGCCAGCAGCTTACAAGGGATTAACTATGGCTACACCTTC. Translated: CASSLQGINYGYTF.

The sample holds a few counts of this clonotype. The chain joins TRBV12-3 or TRBV12-4 to TRBJ1-2; 7 positions match TRBD1. The CDR3 is 15 amino acids. Germline trimming cut 5 bases from V and 3 bases from J; bases unmatched to any gene: 9. This chain's CDR3 is CASSGDSPADYGYTF. The CDR3 bases are TGTGCCAGCAGTGGGGACAGTCCGGCGGACTATGGCTACACCTTC.

This clonotype is medium-sized by share. V usage is TRBV12-3 or TRBV12-4 and J usage is TRBJ1-2, with D possibly TRBD1 on 6 matching bases. This CDR3 has 11 residues. Trimming pared 4 bases from V and 8 bases from J, leaving 8 bases between. The CDR3 DNA is TGTGCCAGCAGTTCAGGGGACGGCTACACCTTC. This encodes CASSSGDGYTF.

This clonotype is judged medium-sized. With a much larger clone just one base away, this may be a read error. The chain has TRBV12-3 or TRBV12-4 and TRBJ1-2, with D tentatively TRBD1 (5 bases). The CDR3 runs to 13 residues. The CDR3 loop is CAISSPTGRSYTF. The CDR3 DNA follows: TGTGCCATCAGTTCTCCTACGGGACGCTCCTACACCTTC.

This clonotype rates as large. The gene calls are TRBV12-3 or TRBV12-4 and TRBJ1-2; no firm D call. V was shortened by 6 bases and J by 4 bases, with 9 bases between the two germline ends. The CDR3 length is 12 residues. This CDR3 reads CASSSDGYGYTF. The CDR3 coding sequence is TGTGCCAGCAGCTCGGACGGCTATGGCTACACCTTC.

Sample share makes this clonotype medium-sized. V usage is TRBV12-3 or TRBV12-4 and J usage is TRBJ1-2; D is uncertain. The CDR3 extends over 14 amino acids. Trimming took off 2 bases at V and 4 bases at J, with 11 bases between the two ends. CDR3 in DNA: TGTGCCAGCAGTTTAACCTCGGGTTCCTATGGCTACACCTTC. Amino acid sequence: CASSLTSGSYGYTF.

This clonotype is labeled medium-sized. This rearrangement joins TRBV12-3 or TRBV12-4 to TRBJ1-2, with unresolved D. Trimming took off 3 bases at V and 6 bases at J, with 5 bases between the two ends. The CDR3 contains 11 residues. CDR3 nucleotides: TGTGCCAGCAGTTTCACGGATGGCTACACCTTC. Its protein product is CASSFTDGYTF.

This clonotype occurred a few times. Given a much more abundant clone one base away, this may be a read error. The chain combines TRBV12-3 or TRBV12-4 with TRBJ1-2; no definite D call. This CDR3 region has 14 residues. V was shortened by 4 bases and J by 6 bases, with 15 bases between the two germline ends. The CDR3 sequence is CASSSSGNRNGYTF. The CDR3 DNA reads as TGTGCCAGCAGTTCATCCGGGAATAGGAATGGCTACACCTTC.

This clonotype was recorded at least ten times. Given a much more abundant clone one base away, this may be a read error. This chain connects TRBV12-3 or TRBV12-4 to TRBJ1-2, with unresolved D. This CDR3 is 13 amino acids long. The V gene lost 2 bases and the J gene lost 6 bases, with 10 bases spanning the gap. The CDR3 loop reads CASSLLSGDGYTF. CDR3 DNA: TGTGCCAGCAGTTTACTGTCGGGAGATGGCTACACCTTC.

This clonotype qualifies as medium-sized. The rearrangement uses TRBV12-3 or TRBV12-4 and TRBJ1-2; possible D gene TRBD1, 5 bases. The CDR3 contains 16 residues. V gave up 6 bases and J gave up 4 bases, with 21 bases separating them. The CDR3 sequence: CASSRATGRSLYGYTF. DNA for the CDR3: TGTGCCAGCAGCCGAGCAACGGGACGGAGCCTCTATGGCTACACCTTC.

This clonotype is termed medium-sized. The CDR3 coding sequence is TGTGCCAGCAGTTTAGCGCCCCGCGCCAAGGGCTACACCTTC. It yields the protein CASSLAPRAKGYTF. This rearrangement joins TRBV12-3 or TRBV12-4 to TRBJ1-2; D remains unclear. V gave up 0 bases and J gave up 8 bases, with 13 bases separating them. The CDR3 is 14 amino acids.